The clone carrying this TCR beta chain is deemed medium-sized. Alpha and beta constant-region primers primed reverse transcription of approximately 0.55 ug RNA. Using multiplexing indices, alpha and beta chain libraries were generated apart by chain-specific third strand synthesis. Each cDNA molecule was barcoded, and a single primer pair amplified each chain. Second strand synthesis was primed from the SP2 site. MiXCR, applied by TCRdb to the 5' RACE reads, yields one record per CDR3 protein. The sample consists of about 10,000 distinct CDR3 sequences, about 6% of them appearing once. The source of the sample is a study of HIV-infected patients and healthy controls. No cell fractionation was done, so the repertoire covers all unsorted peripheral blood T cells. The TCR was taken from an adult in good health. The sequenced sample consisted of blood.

This CDR3 reads CSVALGRRTGELFF. In DNA form, the CDR3 reads TGCAGCGTTGCTCTGGGCAGGAGGACCGGGGAGCTGTTTTTT. This rearrangement joins TRBV29-1 to TRBJ2-2; D may be TRBD2 (5 bases). This CDR3 is 14 amino acids long. CDR1 and CDR2 from the germline V gene are SQVTM and ANQGSEA. Trimming took off 4 bases at V and 5 bases at J, with 14 bases between the two ends.